This record covers a single TCR beta chain. What this receptor recognizes is not known. Per-base quality was not reported, and no clone a single base away is much larger than it. The CDR3 holds 12 amino acids from the cysteine to the phenylalanine. The kept DNA is CDR3 alone, 36 bases in frame from the first base. CDR1 is given as MNHEY and CDR2 as SMNVEV, both from the germline V gene (reference sequence). Between the V and J ends, shortened by 3 bases and 6 bases respectively, the junction contains 8 bases. The data belong to a study of T cell repertoires in cytomegalovirus infection (dated by TCRdb to between 2019 and 2020). General notes on the study: Recently identified HLA-C-restricted CMV epitopes, whose presentation resists viral immunomodulation, were targeted by peptide stimulations together with well-studied HLA-B-restricted epitopes. Because public TCR beta signatures pointed to carriage of CMV infection together with the matching HLA type, the HLA type of each donor mattered for the analysis. What the authors observed across the whole study: Carriers of CMV infection plus the relevant HLA type were discriminated by the cumulative frequency of public TCR beta family members in the study cohort and in an independent roughly 370-donor cohort. The ex vivo response was dominated by HLA-C-restricted CMV-specific TCR beta clonotypes, which also provided the single most frequent clonotype in two of eight donors.

The intended sense of this specimen's treatment or condition label: in vitro stimulation with specific CMV peptide epitopes to enrich CMV-specific T cells. For sequencing, an Illumina HiSeq 1500 was employed. TCRdb cleaned the public reads at Q25 with fastp, built clones with MiXCR and kept in-frame beta chains. Under each unique CDR3 protein, matching rows form one entry showing the most common genes and DNA. The sample data list some 940,000 distinct CDR3 sequences, and 25% to 40% of these were observed just once. Of the sample, roughly an eighth falls within the top ten clones. The TCR sequence derives from a human donor in good health (CMV status not recorded). Some clones in this sample may be carry-over from other donors' samples. Recombination connected TRBV27 to TRBJ1-1; the D gene remains uncertain. The sequencing used cultured CD8+ T cells from PBMCs, collected from culture after CMV antigen stimulation. In nucleotide form, the sequence is TGTGCCAGCAGTTTTGCGGGAGCTGAAGCTTTCTTT. Protein translation: CASSFAGAEAFF.